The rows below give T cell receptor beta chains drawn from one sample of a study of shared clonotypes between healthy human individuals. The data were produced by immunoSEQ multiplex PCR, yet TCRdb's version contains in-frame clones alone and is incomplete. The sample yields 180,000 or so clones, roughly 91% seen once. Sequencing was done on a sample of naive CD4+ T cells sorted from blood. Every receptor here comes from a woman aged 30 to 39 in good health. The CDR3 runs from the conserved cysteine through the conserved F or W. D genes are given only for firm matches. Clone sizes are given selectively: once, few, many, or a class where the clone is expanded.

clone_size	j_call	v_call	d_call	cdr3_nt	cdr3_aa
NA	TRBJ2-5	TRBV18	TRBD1	TGTGCCAGCTCACCAGCGACAGGGGGGGGTCAAGAGACCCAGTACTTC	CASSPATGGGQETQYF
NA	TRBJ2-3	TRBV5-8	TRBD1	TGTGCCAGCAGCCGTAACAGGGGAGATACGCAGTATTTT	CASSRNRGDTQYF
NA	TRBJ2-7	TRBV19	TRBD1	TGTGCCAGCACACCCCGGGACAGGGTCTACGAGCAGTACTTC	CASTPRDRVYEQYF
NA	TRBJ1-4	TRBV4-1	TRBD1	TGCGCCAGCAGCCAACGGACAGGGTTCGACGAAAAACTGTTTTTT	CASSQRTGFDEKLFF
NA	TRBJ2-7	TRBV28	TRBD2	TGTGCCAGCAGCCGGGGACTAGCGGGACCCTACGAGCAGTACTTC	CASSRGLAGPYEQYF
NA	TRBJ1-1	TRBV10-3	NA	TGTGCCACGAAGACAGTGGACACTGAAGCTTTCTTT	CATKTVDTEAFF
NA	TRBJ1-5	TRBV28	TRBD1	TGTGCCAGCACCGGGACAGCAAATCAGCCCCAGCATTTT	CASTGTANQPQHF
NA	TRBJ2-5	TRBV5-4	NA	TGTGCCAGCAGCTCCGGGACAATGCAAGAGACCCAGTACTTC	CASSSGTMQETQYF
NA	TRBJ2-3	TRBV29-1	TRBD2	TGCAGCGTTGGGGCTAGCGGGAGAACAGATACGCAGTATTTT	CSVGASGRTDTQYF
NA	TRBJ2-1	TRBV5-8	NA	TGTGCCAGCAGCTTCGAATCGGGACCGTACAATGAGCAGTTCTTC	CASSFESGPYNEQFF
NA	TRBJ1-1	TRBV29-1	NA	TGCAGCGTTGAAGCCTTAGGAGTAGACTCCTGGATCCCTGAAGCTTTCTTT	CSVEALGVDSWIPEAFF
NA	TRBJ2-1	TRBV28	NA	TGTGCCAGCAGTGGTATGGTTAGCTCCTACAATGAGCAGTTCTTC	CASSGMVSSYNEQFF
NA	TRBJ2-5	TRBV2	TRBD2	TGTGCCAGCAATCCACTAGCGGGAGGGCGTAAAGAGACCCAGTACTTC	CASNPLAGGRKETQYF
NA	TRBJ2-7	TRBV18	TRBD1	TGTGCCAGCTCACCAAACCGGGACAGCTCCTACGAGCAGTACTTC	CASSPNRDSSYEQYF
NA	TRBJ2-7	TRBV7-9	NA	TGTGCCAGCAGCTCCTGGGGGGCACACGGGTACGAGCAGTACTTC	CASSSWGAHGYEQYF
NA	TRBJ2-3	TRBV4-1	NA	TGCGCCAGCAGCCAAGACCGACAGGCCTACGTGGATACGCAGTATTTT	CASSQDRQAYVDTQYF
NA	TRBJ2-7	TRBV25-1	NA	TGTGCCAGCAGTGACACGGGACGGAGCTACGAGCAGTACTTC	CASSDTGRSYEQYF
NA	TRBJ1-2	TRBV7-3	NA	TGTGCCAGCAGCACCTACCATGAGGGGGGTGGCTACACCTTC	CASSTYHEGGGYTF
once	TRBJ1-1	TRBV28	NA	TGTGCCAGCAGTACCCCAGGTGGGCTTATGAACACTGAAGCTTTCTTT	CASSTPGGLMNTEAFF
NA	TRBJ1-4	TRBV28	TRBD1	TGTGCCAGCAGCTATCGGACAGGGAGCGTTTTT	CASSYRTGSVF
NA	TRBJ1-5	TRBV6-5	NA	TGTGCCAGCAGACCTCAGGGTAATAGCAATCAGCCCCAGCATTTT	CASRPQGNSNQPQHF
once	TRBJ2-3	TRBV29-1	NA	TGCAGCGTTGAAGATCGGTATGCAGATACGCAGTATTTT	CSVEDRYADTQYF
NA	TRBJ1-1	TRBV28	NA	TGTGCCAGCACCCTGCAAAACACTGAAGCTTTCTTT	CASTLQNTEAFF
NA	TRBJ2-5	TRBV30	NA	TGTGCCTGGAGTCCGGGACCACAAGAGACCCAGTACTTC	CAWSPGPQETQYF
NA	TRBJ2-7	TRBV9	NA	TGTGCCAGCAGCGCATACAGGGACTCCTACGAGCAGTACTTC	CASSAYRDSYEQYF
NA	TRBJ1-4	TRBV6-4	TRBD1	TGTGCCAGCAGTTTGTTCGTGGGACAGGGACTTTTTGCGACTAATGAAAAACTGTTTTTT	CASSLFVGQGLFATNEKLFF
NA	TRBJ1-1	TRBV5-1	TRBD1	TGCGCCAGCGGACTACAGGGGCTGAACACTGAAGCTTTCTTT	CASGLQGLNTEAFF
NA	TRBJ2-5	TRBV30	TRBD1	TGTGCCTGGAGTACAGGGGCGAGTGAGCAGTACTTC	CAWSTGASEQYF
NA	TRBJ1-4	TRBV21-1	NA	TGTGCCAGCAGCAAAGAGACATACCATAAGACAACTAATGAAAAACTGTTTTTT	CASSKETYHKTTNEKLFF
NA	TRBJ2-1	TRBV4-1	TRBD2	TGCGCCAGCAGCCAAATCGGGAGGGCCCTCTACAATGAGCAGTTCTTC	CASSQIGRALYNEQFF
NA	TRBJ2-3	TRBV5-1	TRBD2	TGCGCCAGCAGCATGACTAGCGAGAGCACAGATACGCAGTATTTT	CASSMTSESTDTQYF
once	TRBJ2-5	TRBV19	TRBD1	TGTGCCAGTAGTATAGGTCCACCGGGACAGGGTGTAGAGACCCAGTACTTC	CASSIGPPGQGVETQYF
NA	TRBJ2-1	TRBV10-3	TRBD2	TGTGCCATCAGTGACGGGCTAGCGGGAGTGGGGAATGAGCAGTTCTTC	CAISDGLAGVGNEQFF
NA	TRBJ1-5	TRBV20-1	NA	TGCAGTGCGGGGAAGCCCCAGCATTTT	CSAGKPQHF
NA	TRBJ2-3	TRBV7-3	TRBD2	TGTGCCAGCAGCGCGACTAGCGGGATTGCAGATACGCAGTATTTT	CASSATSGIADTQYF
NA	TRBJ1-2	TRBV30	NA	TGTGCCTGGAGCCAGGGTCATGGCTACACCTTC	CAWSQGHGYTF
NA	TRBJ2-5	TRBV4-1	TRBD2	TGCGCCAGCAGCCAAGAGATAGGGCTAGCGGGATACGGGGAGCAGTACTTC	CASSQEIGLAGYGEQYF
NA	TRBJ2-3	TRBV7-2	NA	TGTGCCAGCAGCTGGAGGGGGTCTAGCACAGATACGCAGTATTTT	CASSWRGSSTDTQYF
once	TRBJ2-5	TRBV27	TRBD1	TGTGCCAGCAGCCTGACAGGGTATTTAGAGACCCAGTACTTC	CASSLTGYLETQYF
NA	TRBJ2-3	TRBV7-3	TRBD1	TGTGCCAGCAGCGAAACCGGGACAGGGGACGCCACAGATACGCAGTATTTT	CASSETGTGDATDTQYF